This TCR beta chain was captured by sequencing in a study of memory CD4+ T cells and cytomegalovirus serostatus. In the study overall: Donors were healthy Belgian adults, 10 or so CMV seropositive and about 24 seronegative. Study-wide results and caveats: CMV serostatus prediction reached median AUC 0.95, or 0.91 with US-trained model. CD4+ memory repertoires contained about 40% of the roughly 160 reported CMV TCRbeta sequences.

Single viable CD3+CD4+CD8-CD45RO+ cells were sorted as the memory CD4+ T cells. Per the authors' pipeline: Out-of-frame sequences were removed, leaving 2,204,828 distinct TCRbeta sequences. Profiled with immunoSEQ multiplex PCR; TCRdb holds only in-frame clones, not every one. V and J calls and clone size follow that table, whereas D and trimming were derived from the DNA. This table holds approximately 65,000 clones, approximately 71% found once. The CDR3 loop spans 17 amino acids. The V and J ends lost 4 bases and 0 bases respectively, with 19 bases between them. Germline values: CDR1 SGHRS, CDR2 YFSETQ. Comment on this clone: Its antigen is unknown.

The material sequenced was memory CD4+ T cells from blood. This clonotype originated in an adult in good health and CMV-seronegative. The V gene is TRBV5-1, the J gene TRBJ2-5; D tentatively reads TRBD1 or TRBD2 (5 bases each). The CDR3, as DNA: TGCGCCAGCAGCCGTCCCCCGGGACCCAGGTACCAAGAGACCCAGTACTTC. Its protein product is CASSRPPGPRYQETQYF.